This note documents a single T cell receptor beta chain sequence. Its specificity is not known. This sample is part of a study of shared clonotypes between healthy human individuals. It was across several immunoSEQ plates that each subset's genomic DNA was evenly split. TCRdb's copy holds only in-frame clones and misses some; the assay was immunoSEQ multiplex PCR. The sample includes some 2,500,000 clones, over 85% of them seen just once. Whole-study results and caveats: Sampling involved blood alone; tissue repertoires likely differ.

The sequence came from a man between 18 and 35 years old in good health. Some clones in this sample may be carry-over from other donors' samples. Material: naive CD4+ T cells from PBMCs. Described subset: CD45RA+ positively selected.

The CDR3 region is CAGWREDNEQFF. DNA for the CDR3: TGTGCGGGGTGGCGGGAGGACAATGAGCAGTTCTTC. The rearrangement uses TRBV2 and TRBJ2-1; 8 bases align to TRBD2. Germline CDR1 and CDR2: SNHLY and FYNNEI. This CDR3 contains 12 residues.